These T cell receptor beta chains were read from a single sample in a study of T-cell memory formation after mild COVID-19. TCRdb redid the calling of the 5' RACE reads with MiXCR, one entry per CDR3 protein. The sample lists about 400,000 distinct CDR3 sequences; approximately 15% were seen once. The specimen sequenced was PBMCs or a T cell subset sorted from them (not recorded which). Every receptor here comes from a man aged 18 to 30 who had mild COVID-19 (a few samples of this study predate the infection). Cell type and time point are not known. Each CDR3 is given with its conserved first and last residue. D genes are given only for firm matches. The listing skips clone size in some rows; elsewhere it reads once, few, many or a size class.

TRBV3-1	NA	TRBJ1-6	many	TGTGCCAGCAGCCCCACAGGGTTCTATAATTCACCCCTCCACTTT	CASSPTGFYNSPLHF
TRBV7-2	NA	TRBJ2-5	NA	TGTGCCAGCACCCAAGGCTGGGGAGAGACCCAGTACTTC	CASTQGWGETQYF
TRBV7-2	NA	TRBJ2-5	few	TGTGCCAGCAGCTATTATAGGGCGGCCCAAGAGACCCAGTACTTC	CASSYYRAAQETQYF
TRBV11-2	NA	TRBJ2-3	few	TGTGCCAGCAGCAAACCACCAGGGTCCCGCACAGATACGCAGTATTTT	CASSKPPGSRTDTQYF
TRBV5-1	TRBD1	TRBJ2-7	many	TGCGCCAGCAGCTTGGAGGGGGCCTCCTACGAGCAGTACTTC	CASSLEGASYEQYF
TRBV4-3	TRBD1	TRBJ2-2	NA	TGCGCCAGCAGCCAATTGGGACAGGTGACGACCGGGGAGCTGTTTTTT	CASSQLGQVTTGELFF
TRBV5-1	NA	TRBJ2-7	few	TGCGCCAGCAGCTTGGAACCTAGCTCCTACGAGCAGTACTTC	CASSLEPSSYEQYF
TRBV7-2	NA	TRBJ2-2	many	TGTGCCAGCAGCTTAGCGTCCGGGGCCGGGGAGCTGTTTTTT	CASSLASGAGELFF
TRBV15	NA	TRBJ2-7	NA	TGTGCCACCAGCAGAGAAGGGAACACCTACGAGCAGTACTTC	CATSREGNTYEQYF
TRBV9	NA	TRBJ1-2	NA	TGTGCCAGCAGCGTATCCGGCAGCAATAATGGCTACACCTTC	CASSVSGSNNGYTF
TRBV15	NA	TRBJ2-3	NA	TGTGCCACCAGCTCCCCCCTTTGGGTGCAAGATACGCAGTATTTT	CATSSPLWVQDTQYF
TRBV5-1	TRBD2	TRBJ2-3	NA	TGCGCCAGCAGCTTGGGACTAGCGGGGGTGGGCACAGATACGCAGTATTTT	CASSLGLAGVGTDTQYF
TRBV5-1	TRBD1	TRBJ1-4	NA	TGCGCCAGCAGCTCCCAGGGGACAGAAGACGAAAAACTGTTTTTT	CASSSQGTEDEKLFF
TRBV18	TRBD2	TRBJ2-5	NA	TGTGCCAGCTCACCACACCCCCTTCCGGGGGGGCTTCAAGAGACCCAGTACTTC	CASSPHPLPGGLQETQYF
TRBV12-3/TRBV12-4	NA	TRBJ2-7	NA	TGTGCCAGCAGTTCCCAGGGCAACGAGCAGTACTTC	CASSSQGNEQYF
TRBV27	NA	TRBJ1-6	few	TGTGCCAGCAGTTATGGGGGTCTCGATTCACCCCTCCACTTT	CASSYGGLDSPLHF
TRBV15	NA	TRBJ2-1	NA	TGTGCCACCAGCAGAGATCCCAGTTTCTACTACAATGAGCAGTTCTTC	CATSRDPSFYYNEQFF
TRBV6-6	NA	TRBJ1-6	few	TGTGCCAGCGCACCGAATAATTCACCCCTCCACTTT	CASAPNNSPLHF
TRBV28	NA	TRBJ2-1	few	TGTGCCAGCAGTTTAAGGCTTACCGAGCAGTTCTTC	CASSLRLTEQFF
TRBV12-3/TRBV12-4	NA	TRBJ1-1	NA	TGTGCCAGCAGGGAAATCGAAGACACTGAAGCTTTCTTT	CASREIEDTEAFF
TRBV3-1	NA	TRBJ2-7	few	TGTGCCAGCAGCCCAGGGGAGTACTCCTACGAGCAGTACTTC	CASSPGEYSYEQYF
TRBV19	NA	TRBJ2-3	few	TGTGCCAGTAGTCCCCTGGACAGTCGGGATACGCAGTATTTT	CASSPLDSRDTQYF
TRBV5-1	NA	TRBJ1-1	few	TGCGCCAGCAGCCAAGGACAGCTGGATCGGTACACTGAAGCTTTCTTT	CASSQGQLDRYTEAFF
TRBV24-1	NA	TRBJ2-3	many	TGTGCCACCAGTGGGAGCACAGATACGCAGTATTTT	CATSGSTDTQYF
TRBV12-3/TRBV12-4	NA	TRBJ1-5	NA	TGTGCCAGCACCTGGGACCTTAGCAATCAGCCCCAGCATTTT	CASTWDLSNQPQHF
TRBV7-2	NA	TRBJ2-5	NA	TGTGCCAGCAGCTTAGTGGACGGTCGGCGAGGTGCCCAGTACTTC	CASSLVDGRRGAQYF
TRBV5-1	NA	TRBJ2-1	few	TGCGCCAGCACGCGAGGGGGGTCCTACAATGAGCAGTTCTTC	CASTRGGSYNEQFF
TRBV20-1	NA	TRBJ1-5	few	TGCAGTGCTAGAGCACCGGGACGATTGAGCAATCAGCCCCAGCATTTT	CSARAPGRLSNQPQHF
TRBV7-8	TRBD1	TRBJ1-5	many	TGTGCCAGCAGGGGGACAGGGGGAAATCAGCCCCAGCATTTT	CASRGTGGNQPQHF
TRBV7-2	TRBD2	TRBJ2-2	NA	TGTGCCAGCAGCCCTTTAACGGGACTAGCGGGGCTGATAACCGGGGAGCTGTTTTTT	CASSPLTGLAGLITGELFF
TRBV28	NA	TRBJ1-5	NA	TGTGCCAGCAGTCCCAGCCGGTTGGGCAATCAGCCCCAGCATTTT	CASSPSRLGNQPQHF
TRBV9	TRBD1	TRBJ1-1	NA	TGTGCCAGCAGCGTGGGATCCGGGACAGCGAACACTGAAGCTTTCTTT	CASSVGSGTANTEAFF
TRBV6-5	TRBD2	TRBJ2-2	NA	TGTGCCAGCTGTAGCGGGAGAAACACCGGGGAGCTGTTTTTT	CASCSGRNTGELFF
TRBV10-3	TRBD2	TRBJ2-1	NA	TGTGCCAGCGCCACTAGCGGGGGGAACAATGAGCAGTTCTTC	CASATSGGNNEQFF
TRBV5-1	NA	TRBJ2-5	NA	TGCGCCAGCAGCTTGGTCGTCGGGGCGGGGGAGACCCAGTACTTC	CASSLVVGAGETQYF
TRBV10-3	NA	TRBJ1-2	few	TGTGCCATCAGAAACGGCCCGGAGGTTATCGGGGACCATGGCTACACCTTC	CAIRNGPEVIGDHGYTF
TRBV5-5	TRBD2	TRBJ2-3	many	TGTGCCAGCAGCCGAACTAGCGGGGGGGCGGGAGATACGCAGTATTTT	CASSRTSGGAGDTQYF
TRBV4-3	TRBD1	TRBJ2-3	many	TGCGCCAGCAGCCAAGAAGGGCATTTGGGGACAGGGACAGATACGCAGTATTTT	CASSQEGHLGTGTDTQYF
TRBV6-5	TRBD2	TRBJ2-7	few	TGTGCCACTTCGGGAGGGGCACCCTACGAGCAGTACTTC	CATSGGAPYEQYF
TRBV6-6	TRBD1	TRBJ2-3	NA	TGTGCCAGCAGAGATCGAGGGGGCGCAGATACGCAGTATTTT	CASRDRGGADTQYF
TRBV12-3/TRBV12-4	NA	TRBJ1-1	few	TGTGCCAGCAGCCCGGGAGACGGATTCACTGAAGCTTTCTTT	CASSPGDGFTEAFF
TRBV4-1	TRBD2	TRBJ2-3	few	TGCGCCAGCAGCCAAGGTCCAGACTCGAGGCTTAGCGGGGGGCTTGAAGATACGCAGTATTTT	CASSQGPDSRLSGGLEDTQYF
TRBV11-2	NA	TRBJ2-1	few	TGTGCCAGCAGCTTAGACCCGCTAGCGCTGAACTACAATGAGCAGTTCTTC	CASSLDPLALNYNEQFF
TRBV5-1	NA	TRBJ1-2	NA	TGCGCCAGCAGCTTGTCTCGCCAGGATGGCTACACCTTC	CASSLSRQDGYTF
TRBV5-4	NA	TRBJ1-1	NA	TGTGCCAGCAGTCCCGACAGCTACACTGAAGCTTTCTTT	CASSPDSYTEAFF
TRBV7-6	NA	TRBJ2-2	NA	TGTGCCAGCAGCTTAGAACAGGTGATGAACACCGGGGAGCTGTTTTTT	CASSLEQVMNTGELFF
TRBV20-1	TRBD1	TRBJ1-3	few	TGCAGTGCTATGACAGGGGGAAACACCATATATTTT	CSAMTGGNTIYF
TRBV12-3/TRBV12-4	TRBD2	TRBJ2-5	few	TGTGCCAGCACTCGACCGGGACTAGAAGGGTCGGAGACCCAGTACTTC	CASTRPGLEGSETQYF
TRBV4-2	NA	TRBJ2-4	NA	TGTGCCAGCAGCCAAGGGGAGGAGGGGCTCAGCAAAAACATTCAGTACTTC	CASSQGEEGLSKNIQYF
TRBV28	NA	TRBJ1-5	NA	TGTGCCAGCAGTTCCTTTCAGCCCCAGCATTTT	CASSSFQPQHF
TRBV19	TRBD1	TRBJ1-1	few	TGTGCCAGTACCCCGACAGGGTATATGACTGAAGCTTTCTTT	CASTPTGYMTEAFF
TRBV7-2	TRBD1	TRBJ2-5	NA	TGTGCCAGCAGCGCCGGGACAGGGAAAGAGACCCAGTACTTC	CASSAGTGKETQYF
TRBV5-1	TRBD1	TRBJ2-3	many	TGCGCCAGCAGCCAGGGGGCTAGCACAGATACGCAGTATTTT	CASSQGASTDTQYF